The 30 T cell receptor beta chains below all came from one sample that was sequenced in a study of cytomegalovirus exposure and HLA in healthy donors. The PCR contained 60 Vbeta and 13 Jbeta primers. Using immunoSEQ multiplex PCR, the repertoire was profiled, and TCRdb retains in-frame clones only, with some absent. In the table there are hundreds of thousands of clones, roughly 80% of which are singletons. Sequences were obtained from PBMCs. The receptors here all came from a man aged 35 to 55 in good health and CMV-seronegative.

The chain has TRBV7-7 and TRBJ2-1; a weak D match, TRBD1 (6 bases). V lost 1 base, J lost 3 bases, and 10 bases lay in between. There are 15 residues in the CDR3. Looked up from germline, CDR1 is SSHAT and CDR2 is FNYEAQ (reference sequence). Written as DNA, the CDR3 is TGTGCCAGCAGCTTAGTATTAGGGGGCTACAATGAGCAGTTCTTC. The encoded protein is CASSLVLGGYNEQFF.

The V gene is TRBV19, the J gene TRBJ2-3, with D perhaps matching TRBD2 (6 bases). Trimming pared 5 bases from V and 9 bases from J, leaving 18 bases between. The CDR3 runs 14 residues. Germline lookup yields CDR1 LNHDA and CDR2 SQIVND (reference sequence). CDR3 protein: CASSSSELGMTQYF. The CDR3 coding sequence is TGTGCCAGTAGTTCTAGCGAATTGGGAATGACGCAGTATTTT.

This sequence joins TRBV18 and TRBJ2-7, with a weak D call TRBD1 (6 bases). CDR3 length equals 14 residues. CDR1 is KGHSH and CDR2 is LQKENI in the germline V gene. Trimming took 3 bases from V and 2 from J, leaving 11 bases between them. The CDR3 DNA follows: TGTGCCAGCTCACCGGACAGAAACCCCTACGAGCAGTACTTC. Translation: CASSPDRNPYEQYF.

The chain uses TRBV5-6 and TRBJ2-1, with D possibly being TRBD1 (5 bases). The V and J ends lost 0 bases and 5 bases respectively, with 9 bases between them. CDR1 is SGHDT and CDR2 is YYEEEE in the germline V gene. CDR3 length: 14 residues. The CDR3 DNA reads as TGTGCCAGCAGCTTGGTAGGGGCGGACAATGAGCAGTTCTTC. This encodes CASSLVGADNEQFF. The full variable domain, its missing parts supplied by reference TRBV5-6 and TRBJ2-1, is DAGVTQSPTHLIKTRGQQVTLRCSPKSGHDTVSWYQQALGQGPQFIFQYYEEEERQRGNFPDRFSGHQFPNYSSELNVNALLLGDSALYLCASSLVGADNEQFFGPGTRLTVL.

The gene calls are TRBV25-1 and TRBJ2-7; a weak D match, TRBD2 (6 bases). Germline-derived CDR1 and CDR2 are MGHDK and SYGVNS. The CDR3 is 16 amino acids. Deletions cut 1 base from V and 3 bases from J, with 16 bases between. The CDR3 here is CASSELGGWGNYEQYF. DNA of the CDR3: TGTGCCAGCAGTGAATTGGGGGGTTGGGGGAACTACGAGCAGTACTTC.

This clone was observed a single time. This chain uses TRBV9 with TRBJ2-5, with TRBD1 identical over 9 bases. V shed 2 bases and J 5 bases; nucleotides not matched to a gene: 7. Germline values: CDR1 SGDLS, CDR2 YYNGEE. There are 15 residues in the CDR3. CDR3 sequence reads: CASSVTGGIGETQYF. In nucleotides, the CDR3 is TGTGCCAGCAGCGTTACAGGGGGCATCGGGGAGACCCAGTACTTC.

The CDR3 bases are TGCGCCAGCAGTCGCAGGGGATGCAATCAGCCCCAGCATTTT. This translates into CASSRRGCNQPQHF. The J gene is TRBJ1-5, the V gene TRBV23-1; possibly TRBD1 for D (6 bases). TRBV23-1 is noted as an ORF with a role that remains uncertain. The CDR3 consists of 14 residues. Trimming left V 4 bases short and J 2 bases short, with 9 bases between.

This chain uses TRBV29-1 with TRBJ1-1; TRBD1 matches 10 bases. Per the germline V gene, CDR1 is SQVTM and CDR2 is ANQGSEA. Germline trimming cut 4 bases from V and 1 base from J; bases unmatched to any gene: 9. The CDR3 loop spans 16 amino acids. The CDR3 region is CSVVGMGQGTNTEAFF. CDR3 sequence (DNA): TGCAGCGTTGTCGGGATGGGACAGGGGACGAACACTGAAGCTTTCTTT. Full variable domain (outside the CDR3, taken from reference TRBV29-1 and TRBJ1-1): SAVISQKPSRDICQRGTSLTIQCQVDSQVTMMFWYRQQPGQSLTLIATANQGSEATYESGFVIDKFPISRPNLTFSTLTVSNMSPEDSSIYLCSVVGMGQGTNTEAFFGQGTRLTVV.

The CDR3 coding sequence is TGCGCCAGCCTCAGAGACGGAGATGGCTACACCTTC. It translates to CASLRDGDGYTF. J is TRBJ1-2 and V is TRBV5-1; D unclear. V was shortened by 7 bases and J by 6 bases, with 13 bases between the two germline ends. The CDR3 runs to 12 residues. The germline gives CDR1 SGHRS, CDR2 YFSETQ.

This clone was picked up a small number of times. The rearrangement uses TRBV28 and TRBJ2-6; D is ambiguous. The CDR3 loop spans 14 amino acids. Trimming cost V 5 bases and J 0 bases, with 5 bases left between them. Germline lookup yields CDR1 MDHEN and CDR2 SYDVKM. The CDR3 loop reads CASSIISGANVLTF. In DNA form, the CDR3 reads TGTGCCAGCAGTATAATCTCTGGGGCCAACGTCCTGACTTTC.

V and J are TRBV7-9 and TRBJ1-6, with 7 bases lining up with TRBD1. CDR1 SEHNR and CDR2 FQNEAQ come from the germline V gene (reference sequence). Germline trimming cut 3 bases from V and 6 bases from J; bases unmatched to any gene: 2. The CDR3 covers 14 residues. CDR3 sequence reads: CASSFGDSNSPLHF. The CDR3 DNA sequence: TGTGCCAGCAGCTTTGGGGACAGTAATTCACCCCTCCACTTT.

The chain links TRBV5-6 to TRBJ2-5; TRBD1 matches at 9 bases. From germline, CDR1 is SGHDT and CDR2 YYEEEE. The CDR3 covers 14 residues. V lost 4 bases to trimming and J lost 3 bases; unmatched junction nucleotides: 4. For the CDR3, the DNA is TGTGCCAGCAGCCTGGACAGGGGAAAAGAGACCCAGTACTTC. Amino acid sequence: CASSLDRGKETQYF.

This clone came up a few times. V and J are TRBV7-9 and TRBJ1-1; a possible D gene is TRBD1 (5 bases). The CDR3 has 14 amino acids. The V end was cut by 0 bases, the J end by 5 bases, with 10 bases between. Looked up from germline, CDR1 is SEHNR and CDR2 is FQNEAQ (reference sequence). CDR3 loop: CASSLALRGTEAFF. The CDR3 DNA is TGTGCCAGCAGCTTAGCGCTCCGGGGGACTGAAGCTTTCTTT.

The chain has TRBV7-3 and TRBJ2-3, with a tentative D call TRBD2 (6 bases). The CDR3 loop spans 15 amino acids. Germline values: CDR1 SGHTA, CDR2 FQGTGA. Trimming left V 6 bases short and J 4 bases short, with 17 bases between. CDR3 DNA sequence: TGTGCCAGCAGGACAGCGGGCCTTAGCTCAGATACGCAGTATTTT. Translated: CASRTAGLSSDTQYF. Using reference TRBV7-3 and TRBJ2-3 for the parts outside the CDR3, the full variable domain is GAGVSQTPSNKVTEKGKYVELRCDPISGHTALYWYRQSLGQGPEFLIYFQGTGAADDSGLPNDRFFAVRPEGSVSTLKIQRTERGDSAVYLCASRTAGLSSDTQYFGPGTRLTVL.

The chain couples TRBV4-2 to TRBJ1-1; 9 nucleotides agree with TRBD1. Germline values: CDR1 LGHNA, CDR2 YNFKEQ. With V trimmed by 10 bases and J by 0 bases, 9 bases remained unmatched. This CDR3 contains 15 residues. The CDR3 nucleotides read TGTGCCACCACGCTGACAGGGGGATTGAACACTGAAGCTTTCTTT. It encodes CATTLTGGLNTEAFF.

The rearrangement links TRBV6-5 to TRBJ2-7; 11 positions match TRBD1. Germline V gene lookup returns CDR1 MNHEY and CDR2 SVGAGI. The CDR3 sequence is 13 residues long. The trim removed 7 bases at V and 3 bases at J, leaving 2 bases unmatched. The CDR3 bases are TGTGCCAGCATAGGGACAGGGGGCTACGAGCAGTACTTC. Its translation is CASIGTGGYEQYF.

In DNA, the CDR3 is TGTGCCAGCAGTGAGGGACTAGCGGGAGTACACGAGCAGTACTTC. This gives the protein CASSEGLAGVHEQYF. The genes are TRBV2 and TRBJ2-7, with 14 bases identical to TRBD2. With 3 bases clipped from V and 5 bases from J, the junction kept 3 bases outside the gene matches. Per germline, CDR1 SNHLY and CDR2 FYNNEI. This CDR3 has 15 amino acids.

The chain recombines TRBV27 with TRBJ1-2; possibly TRBD1 for D (5 bases). From germline, CDR1 is MNHEY and CDR2 SMNVEV (reference sequence). V was trimmed by 6 bases and J by 6 bases, leaving 14 bases between them. The CDR3 loop spans 13 amino acids. CDR3: CASRDRTGNGYTF. In DNA, the CDR3 is TGTGCCAGCAGAGATAGAACAGGAAATGGCTACACCTTC.

This chain joins TRBV7-8 and TRBJ2-2; D unresolved. CDR1 is SGHVS, CDR2 FQNEAQ, per germline. The CDR3 has 12 residues. The germline V and J ends were trimmed by 3 bases and 7 bases, with 6 bases remaining between them. The CDR3 loop is CASSFPIGELFF. DNA of the CDR3: TGTGCCAGCAGCTTCCCAATCGGGGAGCTGTTTTTT.

The sample holds one count of this clone. The chain links TRBV5-1 to TRBJ1-4; D unclear. Germline values: CDR1 SGHRS, CDR2 YFSETQ. The CDR3 loop spans 16 amino acids. V lost 4 bases and J 4 bases, leaving 17 bases between the germline ends. In DNA, the CDR3 is TGCGCCAGCAGCGCGGGGAGACCCGCGGGTAATGAAAAACTGTTTTTT. Translating it yields CASSAGRPAGNEKLFF.

This clone was seen only once. V usage is TRBV5-6 and J usage is TRBJ2-2; a possible D gene is TRBD2 (6 bases). CDR1 is SGHDT and CDR2 is YYEEEE in the germline V gene. This CDR3 has 14 residues. Between the trimmed V and J ends, which lost 3 bases and 5 bases, there was a span of 11 bases. In DNA form, the CDR3 reads TGTGCCAGCAGCTGGAGGGGCTCGACCGGGGAGCTGTTTTTT. Translating gives CASSWRGSTGELFF.

The V and J genes are TRBV5-1 and TRBJ2-3, with 13 nucleotides matching TRBD2. There are 16 residues in the CDR3. With V trimmed by 0 bases and J by 6 bases, 4 bases remained unmatched. Germline loops: CDR1 SGHRS, CDR2 YFSETQ. The CDR3 bases are TGCGCCAGCAGCTTGGGACTAGCGGGAGGATACGATACGCAGTATTTT. Encoded protein: CASSLGLAGGYDTQYF.

This rearrangement joins TRBV5-4 to TRBJ1-6; D unresolved. V was trimmed by 0 bases and J by 8 bases, leaving 9 bases between them. The CDR3 is 14 residues long. CDR1 SGHNT and CDR2 YYREEE come from the germline V gene (reference sequence). The CDR3 here is CASSLGERYSPLHF. CDR3 nucleotide sequence: TGTGCCAGCAGCTTGGGAGAAAGATATTCACCCCTCCACTTT.

In regard to this clone: At the DNA level, this CDR3 is encoded by other sequences in the same sample as well. J is TRBJ1-3 and V is TRBV5-1; D possibly corresponds to TRBD1 (6 bases). Trimming removed 0 bases at V and 4 bases at J, with 8 bases between. The germline CDR1 and CDR2 sequences are SGHRS and YFSETQ. There are 14 residues in the CDR3. Written as DNA, the CDR3 is TGCGCCAGCAGCTTGGCAGGGGCAGGAAACACCATATATTTT. This sequence encodes CASSLAGAGNTIYF. Filled out from reference TRBV5-1 and TRBJ1-3, the complete variable domain reads KAGVTQTPRYLIKTRGQQVTLSCSPISGHRSVSWYQQTPGQGLQFLFEYFSETQRNKGNFPGRFSGRQFSNSRSEMNVSTLELGDSALYLCASSLAGAGNTIYFGEGSWLTVV.

The chain joins TRBV30 to TRBJ2-3, with D hard to call. The CDR3 has 14 residues. The germline V gene has CDR1 GTSNPN and CDR2 SVGIG (reference sequence). Trimming shortened V by 4 bases and J by 4 bases, and 15 bases separated the two germline ends. The CDR3 DNA reads as TGTGCCTGGATGGCGACAACCGTTCCAGATACGCAGTATTTT. Encoded protein: CAWMATTVPDTQYF.

The chain is built from TRBV5-6 and TRBJ1-2; tentatively, D is TRBD1 (6 bases). The CDR3 consists of 14 residues. V dropped 3 bases and J dropped 8 bases, with 17 bases sitting between them. Germline CDR1 and CDR2: SGHDT and YYEEEE. The CDR3 loop is CASSSNPGVGGYTF. CDR3 bases: TGTGCCAGCAGCTCCAACCCAGGGGTCGGAGGCTACACCTTC.

The chain employs TRBV7-6 and TRBJ2-3; TRBD2 is a possible D gene (6 bases). The length of the CDR3 is 16 residues. Between the trimmed V and J ends, which lost 1 base and 3 bases, there was a span of 14 bases. In germline, CDR1 is SGHVS, CDR2 FNYEAQ. The CDR3 DNA follows: TGTGCCAGCAGCTTAGGTATCGCTAGCGTTACAGATACGCAGTATTTT. Its translation is CASSLGIASVTDTQYF.

The chain uses TRBV9 and TRBJ2-5, with TRBD1 matching over 8 bases. The trim removed 4 bases at V and 1 base at J, leaving 6 bases unmatched. This CDR3 has 15 amino acids. The germline gives CDR1 SGDLS, CDR2 YYNGEE. CDR3 sequence: CASSIGQGGQETQYF. The CDR3 nucleotides are TGTGCCAGCAGCATCGGACAGGGTGGCCAAGAGACCCAGTACTTC.

This clone has only a few counts. The chain joins TRBV9 to TRBJ2-1, with D maybe TRBD2 (5 bases). The CDR3 runs 13 residues. V was pared by 2 bases and J by 7 bases, with 10 bases between. Germline assignment: CDR1 SGDLS and CDR2 YYNGEE. The CDR3 DNA reads TGTGCCAGCAGCGTCCAGCGGAGTAATGAGCAGTTCTTC. Its translation is CASSVQRSNEQFF.

V and J are TRBV30 and TRBJ1-1, with TRBD1 matching over 7 bases. Per germline, CDR1 GTSNPN and CDR2 SVGIG (reference sequence). Trimming took 7 bases from V and 4 from J; bases not matched to a gene: 9. The CDR3 covers 13 residues. CDR3 bases: TGTGCCTCAAGTGGGCAGGGGGGCACTGAAGCTTTCTTT. It is translated as CASSGQGGTEAFF.